The 27 T cell receptor beta chains listed next were all sequenced from one sample in a study of blood T cell repertoires in COVID-19. TCRdb's table, derived via immunoSEQ multiplex PCR, lists solely in-frame clones and lacks some. Of 72,000 or so clones in the sample, about 89% were seen once. The sequenced sample consisted of peripheral blood. The receptors were sampled from a woman aged 60-75 years with acute or convalescent COVID-19.

The chain carries TRBV15 and TRBJ2-5, with TRBD2 matching over 7 bases. The V segment lost 0 bases and the J segment 1 base; nucleotides outside the gene matches: 5. The V gene's germline CDR1 is LNHNV and CDR2 YYDKDF (reference sequence). This CDR3 region has 16 residues. CDR3 residues: CATSRDRASGQETQYF. DNA for the CDR3: TGTGCCACCAGCAGAGATCGGGCTAGCGGCCAAGAGACCCAGTACTTC.

The chain links TRBV6-5 to TRBJ2-2, with 9 bases that match TRBD1. The CDR3 has 15 residues. From germline, CDR1 is MNHEY and CDR2 SVGAGI. Trimming cost V 7 bases and J 2 bases; bases outside gene matches: 5. CDR3 bases: TGTGCCAGCAAATCGACAGGGGGAAACACCGGGGAGCTGTTTTTT. Translated: CASKSTGGNTGELFF.

The chain employs TRBV7-9 and TRBJ1-4; 10 bases align to TRBD1. The ends lost 4 bases at V and 8 bases at J; junction bases unmatched: 10. The germline CDR1 and CDR2 sequences are SEHNR and FQNEAQ (reference sequence). This CDR3 is 16 amino acids long. This CDR3 is CASSSTGTGEGEKLFF. The CDR3 DNA reads TGTGCCAGCAGCTCCACTGGGACAGGGGAGGGAGAAAAACTGTTTTTT.

The chain recombines TRBV11-2 with TRBJ1-3, with a weak D call TRBD1 (5 bases). Germline V gene data show CDR1 as SGHAT and CDR2 as FQNNGV. The germline V and J ends were trimmed by 5 bases and 1 base, with 15 bases remaining between them. This CDR3 is built from 16 residues. The CDR3 DNA reads as TGTGCCAGCAGCCTTCGGGGGGTTGAGTCTGGAAACACCATATATTTT. This translates into CASSLRGVESGNTIYF.

In nucleotides, the CDR3 is TGCGCCAGCAGCTCAACAGGCTCCTACGAGCAGTACTTC. Translation gives CASSSTGSYEQYF. This chain uses TRBV5-1 with TRBJ2-7; maybe TRBD1 (5 bases). V lost 3 bases to trimming and J lost 0 bases, with 7 bases between them. CDR3 size: 13 residues. Germline CDR1 is SGHRS and CDR2 is YFSETQ.

This clone was seen just once. This chain joins TRBV7-8 and TRBJ2-5; 8 positions agree with TRBD2. The CDR3 covers 16 residues. J gave up 5 bases and V 8 bases, and 16 bases lay outside the gene matches. Germline CDR1 reads SGHVS; CDR2 reads FQNEAQ. The CDR3 is CASGLVAAGAGETQYF. DNA of the CDR3: TGTGCCAGCGGGCTGGTTGCAGCGGGGGCCGGGGAGACCCAGTACTTC.

This chain joins TRBV11-2 and TRBJ2-1; D is possibly TRBD1 (6 bases). The CDR3 covers 14 residues. V shed 0 bases and J shed 9 bases, with 12 bases lying between them. The germline gives CDR1 SGHAT, CDR2 FQNNGV. The CDR3 nucleotides are TGTGCCAGCAGCTTAGACGGGACACAGGGTGAGCAGTTCTTC. Its translation is CASSLDGTQGEQFF.

This chain links TRBV4-1 with TRBJ1-2; 7 bases are shared with TRBD1. Germline V CDR1 and CDR2: MGHRA, YSYEKL. The CDR3 totals 13 residues. Trimming cost V 0 bases and J 7 bases; bases outside gene matches: 2. The CDR3, as DNA: TGCGCCAGCAGCCAAGAGACAGGGCTTGGCTACACCTTC. Protein product: CASSQETGLGYTF.

This clone was seen a few times. V gene TRBV5-6 combines with J gene TRBJ2-3, with 11 bases that match TRBD2. From germline, CDR1 is SGHDT and CDR2 YYEEEE. V shed 2 bases, J shed 4 bases, and the junction held 0 bases outside the gene matches. CDR3 size: 14 residues. The CDR3 DNA is TGTGCCAGCAGCTTTAGCGGGGGGGCAGATACGCAGTATTTT. This codes for CASSFSGGADTQYF.

The rearrangement links TRBV18 to TRBJ2-2; possibly TRBD1 for D (5 bases). Looked up from germline, CDR1 is KGHSH and CDR2 is LQKENI. V lost 2 bases to trimming and J lost 3 bases, with 13 bases between them. The CDR3 contains 16 residues. The CDR3 coding sequence is TGTGCCAGCTCACCAGTTCGGCAGGGTGACACCGGGGAGCTGTTTTTT. Amino acid sequence: CASSPVRQGDTGELFF.

The rearrangement uses TRBV5-1 and TRBJ2-5, with 8 bases that match TRBD1. J gave up 2 bases and V 2 bases, and 2 bases lay outside the gene matches. The CDR3 has 14 amino acids. CDR1 and CDR2 (germline): SGHRS, YFSETQ. The CDR3 bases are TGCGCCAGCAGCTTACAGGGGGAGCAAGAGACCCAGTACTTC. Translation gives CASSLQGEQETQYF.

This chain connects TRBV6-1 to TRBJ2-3; TRBD2 might be the D (6 bases). Germline V gene lookup returns CDR1 MNHNS and CDR2 SASEGT. This CDR3 is 15 amino acids long. Trimming stripped 2 bases from V and 2 bases from J, with 11 bases between. In nucleotides, the CDR3 is TGTGCCAGCAGTGAAAACGGGGGAGACACAGATACGCAGTATTTT. Its protein product is CASSENGGDTDTQYF.

The table lists this clone with a count of one. CDR3 nucleotide sequence: TGTGCCAGTAAGGGGCAGCAAGGCAATCAGCCCCAGCATTTT. This codes for CASKGQQGNQPQHF. The V and J genes are TRBV19 and TRBJ1-5; TRBD1 might be the D (5 bases). The V gene lost 7 bases and the J gene lost 2 bases, with 12 bases spanning the gap. The CDR3 has 14 residues. Germline assignment: CDR1 LNHDA and CDR2 SQIVND (reference sequence). The entire variable domain, with the rest obtained from reference TRBV19 and TRBJ1-5, is as follows: DGGITQSPKYLFRKEGQNVTLSCEQNLNHDAMYWYRQDPGQGLRLIYYSQIVNDFQKGDIAEGYSVSREKKESFPLTVTSAQKNPTAFYLCASKGQQGNQPQHFGDGTRLSIL.

The chain couples TRBV19 to TRBJ2-1; D is uncertain. The germline gives CDR1 LNHDA, CDR2 SQIVND (reference sequence). The CDR3 runs to 13 residues. Trimming took 5 bases from V and 9 from J, leaving 14 bases between them. The CDR3 protein is CASSLSTAAEQFF. The CDR3 nucleotides read TGTGCCAGTAGTTTATCGACTGCGGCTGAGCAGTTCTTC.

The chain has TRBV5-6 and TRBJ2-1; D is undetermined. CDR1 is SGHDT, CDR2 YYEEEE, per germline. V lost 0 bases, J lost 7 bases, and 8 bases lay in between. The CDR3 totals 13 residues. CDR3 amino acids: CASSLVLRNEQFF. CDR3 in DNA: TGTGCCAGCAGCTTGGTTCTGAGAAATGAGCAGTTCTTC. The full variable domain, its missing parts supplied by reference TRBV5-6 and TRBJ2-1, is DAGVTQSPTHLIKTRGQQVTLRCSPKSGHDTVSWYQQALGQGPQFIFQYYEEEERQRGNFPDRFSGHQFPNYSSELNVNALLLGDSALYLCASSLVLRNEQFFGPGTRLTVL.

V and J are TRBV4-2 and TRBJ2-7; perhaps TRBD2 as D (5 bases). V was cut by 1 base and J by 1 base, with 14 bases left in between. Germline CDR1 LGHNA, CDR2 YNFKEQ. The CDR3 has 16 residues. In nucleotides, the CDR3 is TGTGCCAGCAGCCAAGTTACTAGAGATTTATCCTACGAGCAGTACTTC. Translating it yields CASSQVTRDLSYEQYF.

The rearrangement joins TRBV6-6 to TRBJ2-7; 7 bases are a match to TRBD1. The J segment lost 5 bases and the V segment lost 7 bases, leaving 14 bases of the junction unmatched. The CDR3 has 15 residues. Per the germline V gene, CDR1 is MNHNY and CDR2 is SVGAGI (reference sequence). CDR3 loop: CASKIPGQPRNEQYF. The DNA of the CDR3 is TGTGCCAGCAAAATCCCGGGACAGCCCAGGAACGAGCAGTACTTC.

The genes are TRBV28 and TRBJ1-3; possible D gene TRBD1, 5 bases. The length of the CDR3 is 13 residues. The V and J ends lost 6 bases and 7 bases respectively, with 13 bases between them. Germline lookup yields CDR1 MDHEN and CDR2 SYDVKM. The CDR3 nucleotides read TGTGCCAGCAGACTCCCGCGGGGGAACACCATATATTTT. Protein: CASRLPRGNTIYF.

This chain uses TRBV10-1 with TRBJ1-6; 9 bases fit TRBD1. Germline V lookup: CDR1 WNHNN, CDR2 SYGVQD (reference sequence). This CDR3 region has 14 residues. J lost 2 bases, V lost 8 bases, and 1 base had no gene match. DNA of the CDR3: TGCGCCAGCGGACAGGGGACCTATAATTCACCCCTCCACTTT. It translates to CASGQGTYNSPLHF.

This chain links TRBV5-6 with TRBJ1-5; 8 nucleotides align to TRBD1. The CDR3 is 16 residues long. CDR1 and CDR2 (germline): SGHDT, YYEEEE. V shed 3 bases and J 3 bases; nucleotides not matched to a gene: 8. CDR3 coding DNA: TGTGCCAGCAGCTCCCTCGGGACAGGTTACAATCAGCCCCAGCATTTT. Translated: CASSSLGTGYNQPQHF. Complete variable domain (other parts from reference TRBV5-6 and TRBJ1-5): DAGVTQSPTHLIKTRGQQVTLRCSPKSGHDTVSWYQQALGQGPQFIFQYYEEEERQRGNFPDRFSGHQFPNYSSELNVNALLLGDSALYLCASSSLGTGYNQPQHFGDGTRLSIL.

This clone showed up just once. The chain links TRBV30 to TRBJ2-2; unclear D gene. In germline, CDR1 is GTSNPN, CDR2 SVGIG (reference sequence). This CDR3 comprises 11 residues. V lost 2 bases to trimming and J lost 6 bases, with 4 bases between them. The CDR3 sequence: CAWSSSGELFF. DNA for the CDR3: TGTGCCTGGAGTTCCTCCGGGGAGCTGTTTTTT. The complete variable domain, with remaining parts taken from reference TRBV30 and TRBJ2-2, reads SQTIHQWPATLVQPVGSPLSLECTVEGTSNPNLYWYRQAAGRGLQLLFYSVGIGQISSEVPQNLSASRPQDRQFILSSKKLLLSDSGFYLCAWSSSGELFFGEGSRLTVL.

A single count supports this clone. This chain connects TRBV11-2 to TRBJ2-1, with 9 nucleotides matching TRBD2. CDR1 SGHAT and CDR2 FQNNGV come from the germline V gene. The CDR3 is made up of 15 amino acids. With V trimmed by 0 bases and J by 8 bases, 5 bases remained unmatched. CDR3 in amino acids: CASSLEGGGAHEQFF. CDR3 in DNA: TGTGCCAGCAGCTTAGAAGGCGGGGGGGCCCATGAGCAGTTCTTC.

The chain couples TRBV30 to TRBJ1-2; the D gene is possibly TRBD1 (6 bases). This CDR3 has 13 amino acids. V was clipped by 2 bases and J by 8 bases, with 15 bases between them. CDR1 is GTSNPN, CDR2 SVGIG, per germline (reference sequence). As DNA, the CDR3 is TGTGCCTGGAGTCTCAGGGGTCCCGGGGGCTACACCTTC. It encodes CAWSLRGPGGYTF.

The V and J genes are TRBV6-5 and TRBJ1-6, with TRBD1 identical over 7 bases. The germline V gene encodes CDR1 MNHEY and CDR2 SVGAGI. The J segment lost 6 bases and the V segment lost 0 bases, leaving 2 bases of the junction unmatched. The CDR3 has 15 residues. CDR3 bases: TGTGCCAGCAGTTACTCAACAGGGGCTAATTCACCCCTCCACTTT. It specifies CASSYSTGANSPLHF.

This clone was observed a few times. The chain joins TRBV7-2 to TRBJ1-2; D is possibly TRBD1 (5 bases). Trimming stripped 3 bases from V and 8 bases from J, with 13 bases between. The germline gives CDR1 SGHTA, CDR2 FQGNSA. This CDR3 contains 13 residues. The CDR3 region is CASSFSAGWGYTF. As DNA, the CDR3 is TGTGCCAGCAGCTTTTCGGCAGGGTGGGGCTACACCTTC.

The chain is built from TRBV19 and TRBJ2-5; TRBD1 agrees at 10 bases. Trimming removed 10 bases from V and 0 bases from J; junction bases left unmatched: 5. The length of the CDR3 is 14 residues. Germline values: CDR1 LNHDA, CDR2 SQIVND (reference sequence). The CDR3 reads CATADRGNQETQYF. The CDR3 DNA reads as TGTGCCACCGCGGACAGGGGGAACCAAGAGACCCAGTACTTC.

In this sample, this clone turned up once. The chain has TRBV23-1 and TRBJ2-1, with 10 bases matching TRBD2. TRBV23-1 falls under the ORF class, with uncertain function. The CDR3 is made up of 19 amino acids. The V and J ends lost 3 bases and 1 base, in that order; junction bases with no gene match: 12. In nucleotides, the CDR3 is TGCGCCAGCAGTCAGAGCCGAAAAGGGGGACTAGCGTCCTACAATGAGCAGTTCTTC. This encodes CASSQSRKGGLASYNEQFF.